Listed below are T cell receptor beta chains from one sample, sequenced in a study of blood T cell repertoires in COVID-19. TCRdb's table, derived via immunoSEQ multiplex PCR, lists solely in-frame clones and lacks some. The sample consists of about 170,000 clones, about 85% of them appearing once. The sequenced sample was peripheral blood. All receptors derive from a man at least 80 years old with COVID-19, enrolled during active disease. CDR3s include the opening cysteine and the closing phenylalanine or tryptophan. The D gene is left open where the match is weak. Not every row has a clone size; where given, it reads once, few, many or a size class.

TRBJ2-5 TRBD2 TRBV5-1 NA CASSWTSGVQETQYF TGCGCCAGCAGCTGGACTAGCGGGGTTCAGGAGACCCAGTACTTC
TRBJ2-3 NA TRBV3-1/TRBV3-2 NA CASSQGIVLKRGPSTDTQYF TGTGCCAGCAGTCAAGGAATAGTATTGAAACGGGGTCCTAGCACAGATACGCAGTATTTT
TRBJ2-1 TRBD2 TRBV3-1/TRBV3-2 NA CASSQGTSGVPDNEQFF TGTGCCAGCAGCCAAGGGACTAGCGGGGTTCCCGACAATGAGCAGTTCTTC
TRBJ1-5 TRBD1 TRBV19 NA CASSIGQGNQPQHF TGTGCCAGTAGTATTGGACAGGGCAATCAGCCCCAGCATTTT
TRBJ2-1 NA TRBV9 NA CASSVLGGGSYNEQFF TGTGCCAGCAGCGTTTTAGGAGGAGGGTCCTACAATGAGCAGTTCTTC
TRBJ2-3 NA TRBV9 NA CASSVEDSRDTQYF TGTGCCAGCAGCGTAGAGGACAGCAGAGATACGCAGTATTTT
TRBJ1-4 NA TRBV6-1 few CASSEAAGVNEKLFF TGTGCCAGCAGTGAAGCGGCAGGGGTGAATGAAAAACTGTTTTTT
TRBJ1-5 NA TRBV27 NA CASSLVFSPGDGNQPQHF TGTGCCAGCAGTTTAGTATTTTCACCGGGAGATGGCAATCAGCCCCAGCATTTT
TRBJ1-5 TRBD1 TRBV19 NA CASRQGDQPQHF TGTGCCAGTAGACAGGGGGATCAGCCCCAGCATTTT
TRBJ1-2 NA TRBV2 NA CASSERDYGYTF TGTGCCAGCAGTGAGCGGGACTATGGCTACACCTTC
TRBJ1-5 NA TRBV5-1 once CASSLGGEGNQPQHF TGCGCCAGCAGCTTGGGAGGGGAGGGCAATCAGCCCCAGCATTTT
TRBJ1-4 TRBD1 TRBV5-6 NA CASSLVIGTGSEKLFF TGTGCCAGCAGCTTGGTGATAGGGACAGGGTCTGAAAAACTGTTTTTT
TRBJ1-5 TRBD1 TRBV19 many CASSGDRGANQPQHF TGTGCCAGTAGCGGCGACAGGGGTGCCAATCAGCCCCAGCATTTT
TRBJ2-7 NA TRBV3-1/TRBV3-2 NA CASSHASGAYEQYF TGTGCCAGCAGCCATGCCTCGGGTGCCTACGAGCAGTACTTC
TRBJ1-2 TRBD1 TRBV4-1 few CASSQERTGGRYGYTF TGCGCCAGCAGCCAAGAGAGGACAGGGGGACGCTATGGCTACACCTTC
TRBJ1-1 NA TRBV7-9 once CASSFGGNTEAFF TGTGCCAGCAGCTTTGGAGGGAACACTGAAGCTTTCTTT
TRBJ1-1 TRBD1 TRBV25-1 NA CASRGTANTEAFF TGTGCCAGCAGGGGGACAGCAAACACTGAAGCTTTCTTT
TRBJ1-1 NA TRBV4-1 few CASSQDRQLNTEAFF TGCGCCAGCAGCCAGGACAGACAATTGAACACTGAAGCTTTCTTT
TRBJ1-2 NA TRBV29-1 once CSARRGGLNYGYTF TGCAGCGCCCGCCGCGGGGGCCTTAACTATGGCTACACCTTC
TRBJ2-5 NA TRBV7-8 NA CASSSFSAPFGETQYF TGTGCCAGCAGCTCCTTTAGCGCTCCGTTCGGGGAGACCCAGTACTTC